These 18 T cell receptor beta chains came from one sample sequenced in a study of OX40 agonist ivuxolimab in advanced cancers. Library prep was done by the immunoSEQ multiplex PCR assay. The table comes from immuneACCESS by way of TCRdb, which keeps in-frame sequences with V and J called. Part of the clones is missing from these tables; in studies checked, under half for an unresolved V gene and the rest for unknown reasons. A total of 65,000 to 70,000 clones appear in this sample, roughly 84% of them only once. The top ten hold 0.38% of the sample. The source was CD4+ or CD8+ T cells sorted from blood, collected in a trial of the OX40 agonist ivuxolimab. The origin of the receptors is an adult with an advanced solid tumor such as melanoma, head and neck, liver or kidney cancer.

The V gene is TRBV5-7, the J gene TRBJ2-5, with TRBD1 identical over 7 bases. TRBV5-7 is flagged as an ORF with uncertain function. This CDR3 spans 15 amino acids. The V segment lost 2 bases and the J segment 5 bases; nucleotides outside the gene matches: 9. The CDR3 spells CASSLGAGGRETQYF. The CDR3 DNA is TGTGCCAGCAGCTTAGGTGCAGGGGGTAGGGAGACCCAGTACTTC.

V gene TRBV7-2 combines with J gene TRBJ2-5; possible D gene TRBD1, 6 bases. V shed 5 bases and J shed 5 bases, with 18 bases lying between them. CDR1 SGHTA and CDR2 FQGNSA come from the germline V gene. This CDR3 has 15 residues. The DNA of the CDR3 is TGTGCCAGCAGCCCCCCAGGGAGTAGGGGGGAGACCCAGTACTTC. Translation gives CASSPPGSRGETQYF.

The chain uses TRBV6-6 and TRBJ2-3; 7 positions match TRBD2. The CDR3 sequence is 15 residues long. Germline CDR1 is MNHNY and CDR2 is SVGAGI (reference sequence). V dropped 2 bases and J dropped 4; count of bases not matched to a gene: 6. The CDR3 coding sequence is TGTGCCAGCAGTTACGGGAGGGGCGACTCAGATACGCAGTATTTT. It specifies CASSYGRGDSDTQYF.

V gene TRBV2 combines with J gene TRBJ2-7, with 8 bases aligning to TRBD2. The germline V gene has CDR1 SNHLY and CDR2 FYNNEI. The CDR3 runs to 16 residues. V gave up 1 base and J gave up 0 bases; unmatched junction bases: 5. The DNA of the CDR3 is TGTGCCAGCAGTGAAGAGGTAGCGGGGATCTCCTACGAGCAGTACTTC. Translating gives CASSEEVAGISYEQYF.

J is TRBJ2-3 and V is TRBV7-9, with TRBD2 matching 7 bases. The CDR3 is made up of 18 amino acids. The germline V gene has CDR1 SEHNR and CDR2 FQNEAQ (reference sequence). The V segment lost 4 bases and the J segment 1 base; nucleotides outside the gene matches: 14. CDR3 region: CASSYFTSGAGRTDTQYF. As DNA, the CDR3 is TGTGCCAGCAGCTATTTCACCTCTGGAGCGGGGCGCACAGATACGCAGTATTTT.

The chain has TRBV27 and TRBJ2-7, with D uncertain. The CDR3 extends over 15 amino acids. With 4 bases removed from V and 1 base from J, the gap between germline ends came to 14 bases. The germline V gene encodes CDR1 MNHEY and CDR2 SMNVEV (reference sequence). DNA for the CDR3: TGTGCCAGCAGTTCTATCTTAGGGAAGTCCTACGAGCAGTACTTC. Amino acids: CASSSILGKSYEQYF.

The genes are TRBV10-3 and TRBJ2-1; 10 nucleotides agree with TRBD2. The V segment lost 3 bases and the J segment 4 bases; nucleotides outside the gene matches: 3. Germline CDR1 is ENHRY and CDR2 is SYGVKD. The CDR3 totals 15 residues. The chain's CDR3 is CAISDASGGYNEQFF. The CDR3 bases are TGTGCCATCAGTGACGCTAGCGGGGGATACAATGAGCAGTTCTTC.

This clone has a single count. V gene TRBV5-1 combines with J gene TRBJ1-3; D unresolved. CDR1 SGHRS and CDR2 YFSETQ come from the germline V gene. The ends were cut back, 4 bases at V and 0 bases at J, with 8 bases in the middle. The CDR3 length is 14 residues. CDR3 sequence reads: CASSGGSSGNTIYF. The DNA of the CDR3 is TGCGCCAGCAGCGGAGGGAGCTCTGGAAACACCATATATTTT.

DNA of the CDR3: TGTGCCAGCTCTAATCTTGGGGCTGAAGCTTTCTTT. The encoded protein is CASSNLGAEAFF. The V and J genes are TRBV6-5 and TRBJ1-1; D is unclear. Germline CDR1 MNHEY, CDR2 SVGAGI. V lost 8 bases and J lost 6, with 13 bases in between. The CDR3 spans 12 residues.

This chain connects TRBV10-3 to TRBJ2-1; D not resolved. V lost 5 bases and J lost 5, with 7 bases in between. The CDR3 is made up of 12 amino acids. Germline assignment: CDR1 ENHRY and CDR2 SYGVKD. This CDR3 is CAISSNHNEQFF. CDR3 coding DNA: TGTGCCATCAGTTCCAATCACAATGAGCAGTTCTTC.

The genes are TRBV5-1 and TRBJ1-1, with 8 bases matching TRBD1. The V gene's germline CDR1 is SGHRS and CDR2 YFSETQ. The CDR3 sequence is 14 residues long. Unmatched junction bases numbered 5, after V lost 3 bases and J lost 4 bases. CDR3 sequence (DNA): TGCGCCAGCAGCTCCAGGGGGCAGGGCACTGAAGCTTTCTTT. This sequence encodes CASSSRGQGTEAFF.

The rearrangement joins TRBV20-1 to TRBJ1-2; possibly TRBD1 for D (5 bases). The CDR3 is made up of 11 amino acids. Trimming took 5 bases from V and 8 from J, leaving 12 bases between them. Germline V gives CDR1 DFQATT, CDR2 SNEGSKA (reference sequence). In nucleotides, the CDR3 is TGCAGTGCTGGAGGGGTCGAAGGCTACACCTTC. This sequence encodes CSAGGVEGYTF.

In its sample, this clone is medium-sized. V usage is TRBV5-4 and J usage is TRBJ1-1, with 10 positions matching TRBD1. The CDR3 has 16 amino acids. Germline CDR1 reads SGHNT; CDR2 reads YYREEE (reference sequence). V shed 0 bases, J shed 3 bases, and the junction held 5 bases outside the gene matches. The CDR3 loop is CASSLGWTGGDTEAFF. CDR3 in DNA: TGTGCCAGCAGCTTGGGGTGGACAGGGGGAGACACTGAAGCTTTCTTT. Together with reference TRBV5-4 and TRBJ1-1, the CDR3 gives the full variable domain: ETGVTQSPTHLIKTRGQQVTLRCSSQSGHNTVSWYQQALGQGPQFIFQYYREEENGRGNFPPRFSGLQFPNYSSELNVNALELDDSALYLCASSLGWTGGDTEAFFGQGTRLTVV.

This rearrangement joins TRBV11-2 to TRBJ2-6, with unresolved D. The CDR3 is 16 residues long. The germline gives CDR1 SGHAT, CDR2 FQNNGV. The V end lost 5 bases, the J end lost 2 bases, and 13 bases lay between the germline ends. CDR3 in DNA: TGTGCCAGCAGCCCCATAGTGGGGACTGGGGCCAACGTCCTGACTTTC. Its translation: CASSPIVGTGANVLTF.

In its sample, this clone was seen a few times. V usage is TRBV5-6 and J usage is TRBJ1-5, with D uncertain. CDR1 is SGHDT and CDR2 is YYEEEE in the germline V gene. The CDR3 covers 15 residues. V was shortened by 2 bases and J by 5 bases, with 14 bases between the two germline ends. The CDR3 loop reads CASSFASSTDQPQHF. The CDR3 region has the DNA TGTGCCAGCAGCTTTGCCTCCTCGACGGATCAGCCCCAGCATTTT.

This chain's CDR3 is CASTLSGTGNTEAFF. As DNA, the CDR3 is TGTGCCAGCACCTTAAGCGGGACAGGGAATACTGAAGCTTTCTTT. This chain links TRBV27 with TRBJ1-1; TRBD1 aligns across 9 bases. The CDR3 is made up of 15 amino acids. Looked up from germline, CDR1 is MNHEY and CDR2 is SMNVEV (reference sequence). Germline trimming cut 7 bases from V and 5 bases from J; bases unmatched to any gene: 11.

This clone was counted only a few times. The rearrangement uses TRBV5-1 and TRBJ1-6; the D is unclear. The CDR3 is 15 residues long. CDR1 is SGHRS and CDR2 is YFSETQ in the germline V gene. V shed 4 bases and J shed 6 bases, with 14 bases lying between them. CDR3 region: CASSQDARPNSPLHF. CDR3 coding DNA: TGCGCCAGCAGCCAGGACGCGCGCCCTAATTCACCCCTCCACTTT. The whole variable domain, remainder taken from reference TRBV5-1 and TRBJ1-6, is KAGVTQTPRYLIKTRGQQVTLSCSPISGHRSVSWYQQTPGQGLQFLFEYFSETQRNKGNFPGRFSGRQFSNSRSEMNVSTLELGDSALYLCASSQDARPNSPLHFGNGTRLTVT.

This clone was seen just once. The gene calls are TRBV18 and TRBJ1-2; tentatively, D is TRBD1 (6 bases). The CDR3 has 15 residues. V dropped 2 bases and J dropped 0 bases, with 10 bases sitting between them. The germline V gene has CDR1 KGHSH and CDR2 LQKENI. The CDR3 loop reads CASSPTGHPNYGYTF. The DNA for the CDR3 is TGTGCCAGCTCACCAACGGGACATCCTAACTATGGCTACACCTTC.